One sample yielded the 32 T cell receptor beta chains listed below, sequenced in a study of HIV-infected children after antiretroviral therapy interruption. The sample's treatment: PENTA 11 planned treatment interruption arm or continuous ART arm. Unique molecular identifiers were included in an RNA-based 3' RACE TCR library. MiXCR, applied by TCRdb to the 3' RACE reads, yields one record per CDR3 protein. This sample yields fewer than 50,000 distinct CDR3 sequences, of which roughly 4% are seen a single time; about 0.71% belongs to the top ten. The material was CD45RA+ CD4+ T cells from PBMCs, pooled from several time points, obtained from a donor given antiretroviral therapy, either interrupted or continuous. Noted subset: naive CD4+ CD45RA+ CD45RO- T cells. The source is a pool of human donors with HIV.

The sample holds many counts of this clonotype. The J gene is TRBJ2-1, the V gene TRBV28; D might be TRBD1 or TRBD2, each matching 5 bases. CDR1 MDHEN and CDR2 SYDVKM come from the germline V gene. The CDR3 runs 12 residues. Trimming pared 6 bases from V and 14 bases from J, leaving 17 bases between. The CDR3 DNA reads as TGTGCCAGCAGATTGGCCCATGGGGACGAGTTCTTC. This sequence encodes CASRLAHGDEFF.

This clonotype was seen many times. The rearrangement uses TRBV5-6 and TRBJ2-7; D uncertain. In germline, CDR1 is SGHDT, CDR2 YYEEEE. The CDR3 spans 14 residues. Trimming took off 3 bases at V and 7 bases at J, with 17 bases between the two ends. The CDR3 sequence: CASSSDMALGEQYF. The CDR3 region has the DNA TGTGCCAGCAGCTCCGATATGGCGTTGGGGGAGCAGTACTTC.

This clonotype came up many times. The chain recombines TRBV10-1 with TRBJ1-1, with D unclear. V lost 6 bases and J 3 bases, leaving 11 bases between the germline ends. The germline V gene has CDR1 WNHNN and CDR2 SYGVQD (reference sequence). CDR3 size: 13 residues. The CDR3 protein is CASRGDGDTEAFF. In DNA, the CDR3 is TGCGCCAGCAGAGGAGACGGGGACACTGAAGCTTTCTTT.

This clonotype was recorded many times. This chain uses TRBV14 with TRBJ1-3; the D gene is possibly TRBD1 (6 bases). The CDR3 covers 15 residues. Germline CDR1 and CDR2: SGHDN and FVKESK. V was clipped by 4 bases and J by 0 bases, with 10 bases between them. This chain's CDR3 is CASSRRDTSGNTIYF. CDR3 in DNA: TGTGCCAGCAGCCGCCGGGACACCTCTGGAAACACCATATATTTT. Combining the CDR3 with reference TRBV14 and TRBJ1-3 gives the whole variable domain EAGVTQFPSHSVIEKGQTVTLRCDPISGHDNLYWYRRVMGKEIKFLLHFVKESKQDESGMPNNRFLAERTGGTYSTLKVQPAELEDSGVYFCASSRRDTSGNTIYFGEGSWLTVV.

This clonotype was recorded at least ten times. The genes are TRBV7-2 and TRBJ2-1; TRBD2 matches at 9 bases. This CDR3 contains 15 residues. CDR1 SGHTA and CDR2 FQGNSA come from the germline V gene. V was pared by 0 bases and J by 14 bases, with 11 bases of the junction left unmatched. CDR3 amino acids: CASSLASGGHSLEFF. The CDR3 region has the DNA TGTGCCAGCAGCTTAGCTAGCGGGGGCCACTCCCTGGAGTTCTTC.

This clonotype has a count of ten or more. V is TRBV7-7 and J is TRBJ2-4; 8 nucleotides align to TRBD1. The junction had 11 bases not matched to a gene; V was cut back by 4 bases and J by 0 bases. Germline V gene lookup returns CDR1 SSHAT and CDR2 FNYEAQ (reference sequence). This CDR3 is built from 18 residues. CDR3 sequence reads: CASSSPGQEPVAKNIQYF. CDR3 bases: TGTGCCAGCAGCTCTCCGGGACAGGAGCCCGTAGCCAAAAACATTCAGTACTTC.

This clonotype has at least ten counts. Here the CDR3 DNA reads TGTGCCAGCAGCTTGAACAGGGTTGGGGGCGAGCAGTACTTC. Translated, it gives CASSLNRVGGEQYF. This chain uses TRBV5-4 with TRBJ2-7; perhaps TRBD1 as D (6 bases). Germline V gives CDR1 SGHNT, CDR2 YYREEE (reference sequence). The CDR3 is 14 amino acids. The V end was cut by 1 base, the J end by 6 bases, with 14 bases between.

V gene TRBV14 combines with J gene TRBJ2-7; tentative D call: TRBD2 (5 bases). The CDR3 loop spans 14 amino acids. V was shortened by 0 bases and J by 6 bases, with 12 bases between the two germline ends. Germline loops: CDR1 SGHDN, CDR2 FVKESK. As DNA, the CDR3 is TGTGCCAGCAGCCAAGAAATCCGGGCGGGCGAGCAGTACTTC. Translated, it gives CASSQEIRAGEQYF.

The chain employs TRBV5-1 and TRBJ1-1; D is undetermined. Trimming cost V 6 bases and J 6 bases, with 18 bases left between them. The length of the CDR3 is 14 residues. CDR1 SGHRS and CDR2 YFSETQ come from the germline V gene. DNA for the CDR3: TGCGCCAGCACCGGGGAGGGTTCAAGGGCTGAAGCTTTCTTT. This encodes CASTGEGSRAEAFF.

In its sample, this clonotype was seen many times. The V call is TRBV5-1, the J call TRBJ2-7, with no clear D. CDR1 is SGHRS and CDR2 is YFSETQ in the germline V gene. This CDR3 is built from 14 residues. Trimming took off 0 bases at V and 2 bases at J, with 9 bases between the two ends. Here the CDR3 DNA reads TGCGCCAGCAGCTTGGGTGTCTCCGCCTACGAGCAGTACTTC. This encodes CASSLGVSAYEQYF. The whole variable domain, remainder taken from reference TRBV5-1 and TRBJ2-7, is KAGVTQTPRYLIKTRGQQVTLSCSPISGHRSVSWYQQTPGQGLQFLFEYFSETQRNKGNFPGRFSGRQFSNSRSEMNVSTLELGDSALYLCASSLGVSAYEQYFGPGTRLTVT.

This clonotype occurred many times. The chain employs TRBV20-1 and TRBJ2-3, with no clear D. The CDR3 spans 14 residues. Germline V lookup: CDR1 DFQATT, CDR2 SNEGSKA (reference sequence). Trimming shortened V by 0 bases and J by 1 base, and 8 bases separated the two germline ends. The CDR3 region is CSARDPRGTDTQYF. The CDR3 DNA sequence: TGCAGTGCTAGAGACCCTCGGGGCACAGATACGCAGTATTTT.

The rearrangement uses TRBV4-1 and TRBJ2-1; D perhaps matches TRBD1 (7 bases). Germline V gene sequence: CDR1 MGHRA, CDR2 YSYEKL. This CDR3 has 15 amino acids. V was trimmed by 6 bases and J by 7 bases, leaving 19 bases between them. CDR3: CASRDPLTGRNEQFF. CDR3 nucleotides: TGCGCCAGCAGGGACCCGCTGACAGGGAGGAATGAGCAGTTCTTC.

The chain links TRBV29-1 to TRBJ1-2, with TRBD1 matching over 7 bases. Germline CDR1 SQVTM, CDR2 ANQGSEA. J was trimmed by 0 bases and V by 4 bases; bases with no gene match: 2. There are 13 residues in the CDR3. The CDR3 loop is CSVVRGPNYGYTF. In DNA, the CDR3 is TGCAGCGTTGTAAGGGGGCCTAACTATGGCTACACCTTC.

Ten or more counts support this clonotype. The gene calls are TRBV12-3 or TRBV12-4 and TRBJ2-1; TRBD2 matches 8 bases. The CDR3 runs to 15 residues. The V segment lost 6 bases and the J segment 1 base; nucleotides outside the gene matches: 5. In DNA form, the CDR3 reads TGTGCCAGCAGGAGAGCGGGGGCGTCCTACAATGAGCAGTTCTTC. Residues: CASRRAGASYNEQFF.

This clonotype appeared many times. V usage is TRBV6-5 and J usage is TRBJ1-1; no firm D call. Germline V gene data show CDR1 as MNHEY and CDR2 as SVGAGI. The V gene lost 0 bases and the J gene lost 9 bases, with 11 bases spanning the gap. This CDR3 is 13 amino acids long. The CDR3 sequence is CASSYSNREQAFF. The DNA for the CDR3 is TGTGCCAGCAGTTACTCGAATCGAGAACAAGCTTTCTTT.

This clonotype was seen ten or more times. CDR3: CASSQKVGRGYYGYTF. CDR3 bases: TGTGCCAGCAGCCAGAAGGTTGGCAGGGGGTACTATGGCTACACCTTC. The chain uses TRBV3-1 and TRBJ1-2; 7 nucleotides match TRBD1. The CDR3 covers 16 residues. J gave up 3 bases and V 3 bases, and 10 bases lay outside the gene matches. Germline-derived CDR1 and CDR2 are LGHDT and YNNKEL (reference sequence).

This clonotype was picked up many times. V usage is TRBV2 and J usage is TRBJ2-3; possibly TRBD2 for D (5 bases). This CDR3 contains 16 residues. With 6 bases removed from V and 2 bases from J, the gap between germline ends came to 18 bases. CDR1 and CDR2 from the germline V gene are SNHLY and FYNNEI. In nucleotides, the CDR3 is TGTGCCAGCAGCGGAGGACTCGGCCTCTTCACAGATACGCAGTATTTT. It translates to CASSGGLGLFTDTQYF.

This clonotype was detected many times. The V call is TRBV29-1, the J call TRBJ2-1; D unresolved. Germline CDR1 reads SQVTM; CDR2 reads ANQGSEA. V was cut by 7 bases and J by 0 bases, with 10 bases left in between. CDR3 size: 13 residues. CDR3 DNA sequence: TGCAGCGGCGCAGGAAGCTCCTACAATGAGCAGTTCTTC. Protein sequence: CSGAGSSYNEQFF.

This clonotype was recorded many times. The chain recombines TRBV12-3 or TRBV12-4 with TRBJ2-5; D is unresolved. This CDR3 spans 13 amino acids. V gave up 5 bases and J gave up 5 bases, with 12 bases separating them. CDR3 in amino acids: CASSRFLGETQYF. The CDR3 bases are TGTGCCAGCAGTCGTTTCCTGGGGGAGACCCAGTACTTC.

This clonotype is judged medium-sized. The CDR3 nucleotides read TGCAGTGCTAGCTCTCCGGGCGGACCGCGCACAGATACGCAGTATTTT. It specifies CSASSPGGPRTDTQYF. The V call is TRBV20-1, the J call TRBJ2-3; D not certain. V dropped 3 bases and J dropped 1 base, with 17 bases sitting between them. Germline V gene sequence: CDR1 DFQATT, CDR2 SNEGSKA (reference sequence). This CDR3 contains 16 residues.

This clonotype was counted many times. The chain uses TRBV5-1 and TRBJ2-3, with TRBD2 identical over 10 bases. The CDR3 loop spans 14 amino acids. CDR1 and CDR2 (germline): SGHRS, YFSETQ. V shed 4 bases and J 4 bases; nucleotides not matched to a gene: 3. The CDR3 DNA reads as TGCGCCAGCAGCACAGCGGGGGGGCCAGATACGCAGTATTTT. Protein sequence: CASSTAGGPDTQYF.

This clonotype appeared a few times. This chain connects TRBV2 to TRBJ2-1; no definite D call. The CDR3 has 11 residues. Looked up from germline, CDR1 is SNHLY and CDR2 is FYNNEI. Trimming cost V 6 bases and J 8 bases, with 8 bases left between them. The CDR3 loop is CASSLFDEQFF. The DNA of the CDR3 is TGTGCCAGCAGCCTGTTTGATGAGCAGTTCTTC.

This clonotype appeared a few times. The chain combines TRBV7-2 with TRBJ1-2; no definite D call. The CDR3 extends over 13 amino acids. Germline loops: CDR1 SGHTA, CDR2 FQGNSA. Trimming left V 5 bases short and J 4 bases short, with 11 bases between. The CDR3 is CASSQLSSYGYTF. As DNA, the CDR3 is TGTGCCAGCAGCCAACTATCCAGCTATGGCTACACCTTC.

This clonotype was seen ten or more times. This chain links TRBV20-1 with TRBJ1-5, with a weak D call TRBD1 (6 bases). The CDR3 runs 18 residues. Trimming pared 2 bases from V and 0 bases from J, leaving 20 bases between. The germline V gene has CDR1 DFQATT and CDR2 SNEGSKA (reference sequence). DNA of the CDR3: TGCAGTGCTAGAATTTTTGGGGGCGATTTCGCTAGCAATCAGCCCCAGCATTTT. Translated: CSARIFGGDFASNQPQHF.

CDR3 nucleotides: TGTGCCAGCAGCTTAGCAAGTAGTCCAGCCTACGAGCAGTACTTC. Its protein is CASSLASSPAYEQYF. The gene calls are TRBV3-1 and TRBJ2-7; D is unclear. Germline-derived CDR1 and CDR2 are LGHDT and YNNKEL (reference sequence). The CDR3 is 15 residues long. The V end lost 5 bases, the J end lost 2 bases, and 16 bases lay between the germline ends.

This clonotype was found many times. The chain couples TRBV27 to TRBJ2-7; TRBD2 might be the D (5 bases). The CDR3 runs to 12 residues. Trimming stripped 6 bases from V and 6 bases from J, with 12 bases between. Germline V gene data show CDR1 as MNHEY and CDR2 as SMNVEV (reference sequence). Written as DNA, the CDR3 is TGTGCCAGCAGGTCCGGGGAAGGCGAGCAGTACTTC. It specifies CASRSGEGEQYF.

V is TRBV29-1 and J is TRBJ2-1; 10 positions agree with TRBD1. Germline lookup yields CDR1 SQVTM and CDR2 ANQGSEA. The J segment lost 6 bases and the V segment lost 3 bases, leaving 5 bases of the junction unmatched. This CDR3 has 14 residues. CDR3 region: CSVDRTGGGNEQFF. The CDR3 DNA sequence: TGCAGCGTTGACAGGACAGGGGGGGGCAATGAGCAGTTCTTC.

V and J are TRBV28 and TRBJ2-1; a possible D gene is TRBD1 (5 bases). Germline V gene sequence: CDR1 MDHEN, CDR2 SYDVKM. With 5 bases removed from V and 0 bases from J, the gap between germline ends came to 11 bases. The CDR3 covers 15 residues. The CDR3 here is CASSLPDTSYNEQFF. The CDR3 DNA is TGTGCCAGCAGTCTCCCGGACACCTCCTACAATGAGCAGTTCTTC.

The rearrangement joins TRBV20-1 to TRBJ2-7; D is possibly TRBD1 (5 bases). The CDR3 runs to 15 residues. Trimming stripped 0 bases from V and 2 bases from J, with 14 bases between. The germline V gene encodes CDR1 DFQATT and CDR2 SNEGSKA (reference sequence). Written as DNA, the CDR3 is TGCAGTGCTAGAGACCCGCCTGGCAGGGCCTACGAGCAGTACTTC. Translating gives CSARDPPGRAYEQYF.

This clonotype was seen repeatedly, ten times or more. The rearrangement joins TRBV4-1 to TRBJ2-2, with D possibly being TRBD2 (6 bases). CDR1 is MGHRA and CDR2 is YSYEKL in the germline V gene. V was trimmed by 3 bases and J by 6 bases, leaving 11 bases between them. CDR3 size: 14 residues. The CDR3 spells CASSQTGVAGELFF. The CDR3 bases are TGCGCCAGCAGCCAGACGGGGGTGGCCGGGGAGCTGTTTTTT.

The table lists this clonotype with many counts. The V gene is TRBV7-2, the J gene TRBJ1-1; no firm D call. The length of the CDR3 is 13 residues. The V gene's germline CDR1 is SGHTA and CDR2 FQGNSA. Trimming shortened V by 1 base and J by 3 bases, and 6 bases separated the two germline ends. This CDR3 reads CASSLDGDTEAFF. As DNA, the CDR3 is TGTGCCAGCAGCTTAGACGGGGACACTGAAGCTTTCTTT.

At least ten counts were recorded for this clonotype. The chain combines TRBV24-1 with TRBJ1-2; 9 bases agree with TRBD1. CDR3 length: 14 amino acids. Germline V gene lookup returns CDR1 KGHDR and CDR2 SFDVKD. The V and J ends lost 4 bases and 7 bases, in that order; junction bases with no gene match: 6. The chain's CDR3 is CATSEDWDRAGYTF. The CDR3 region has the DNA TGTGCCACCAGTGAAGATTGGGACAGGGCTGGCTACACCTTC.